What follows are 17 T cell receptor beta chains derived from one specimen sequenced in a study of low-dose radiotherapy and immunotherapy resistance in tumors. Specified time point: before trial treatment. TRAV and TRBV primers primed cDNA for both TCRalpha and TCRbeta. TCRs underwent 15 to 25 PCR cycles of amplification with a constant-region primer and V-primer adapter. In TCRdb, the reads were re-called with MiXCR into one record per CDR3 protein. Among 80,000 to 95,000 distinct CDR3 sequences listed, 9% to 9.5% were seen once. The source material was PBMCs, sampled before treatment. All receptors come from a male donor with prostate cancer.

Ten or more counts support this clonotype. This rearrangement joins TRBV5-1 to TRBJ1-6; 9 bases line up with TRBD1. CDR3 length: 15 residues. The ends lost 3 bases at V and 6 bases at J; junction bases unmatched: 4. The V gene's germline CDR1 is SGHRS and CDR2 YFSETQ. The CDR3 DNA follows: TGCGCCAGCAGCTGGGGACAGGGTGTTAATTCACCCCTCCACTTT. This sequence encodes CASSWGQGVNSPLHF.

This clonotype has ten or more counts. The rearrangement uses TRBV7-9 and TRBJ2-7, with 8 nucleotides matching TRBD1. V was clipped by 7 bases and J by 6 bases; unmatched bases: 8. Germline-derived CDR1 and CDR2 are SEHNR and FQNEAQ (reference sequence). There are 13 residues in the CDR3. CDR3: CASNNRGISEQYF. Written as DNA, the CDR3 is TGTGCCAGCAACAACAGGGGGATAAGCGAGCAGTACTTC.

The chain has TRBV27 and TRBJ2-1, with 9 bases lining up with TRBD1. V gave up 7 bases and J gave up 4 bases; unmatched junction bases: 5. The CDR3 has 14 amino acids. The V gene's germline CDR1 is MNHEY and CDR2 SMNVEV (reference sequence). In DNA, the CDR3 is TGTGCCAGCACCACAGGGGGCGCATACAATGAGCAGTTCTTC. As protein: CASTTGGAYNEQFF.

V and J are TRBV30 and TRBJ2-7; D remains unclear. The length of the CDR3 is 12 residues. Germline CDR1 is GTSNPN and CDR2 is SVGIG (reference sequence). The CDR3 region has the DNA TGTGCTGGCGGCCGACGGACCTACGAGCAGTACTTC. It encodes CAGGRRTYEQYF. Variable domain in full (rest from reference TRBV30 and TRBJ2-7): SQTIHQWPATLVQPVGSPLSLECTVEGTSNPNLYWYRQAAGRGLQLLFYSVGIGQISSEVPQNLSASRPQDRQFILSSKKLLLSDSGFYLCAGGRRTYEQYFGPGTRLTVT.

This clonotype was picked up one time. A far larger clone is only one base removed, so a read error is likely. CDR3 in DNA: TGTGCCAGCAGCCCACCGGTTGGGCCACAGGAGCAGTACTTC. It yields the protein CASSPPVGPQEQYF. The J gene is TRBJ2-7, the V gene TRBV7-9, with D unresolved. The V gene's germline CDR1 is SEHNR and CDR2 FQNEAQ (reference sequence). Trimming shortened V by 5 bases and J by 7 bases, and 18 bases separated the two germline ends. The CDR3 runs to 14 residues.

The V gene is TRBV30, the J gene TRBJ1-2, with D possibly TRBD1 on 5 matching bases. V dropped 5 bases and J dropped 8 bases, with 12 bases sitting between them. The CDR3 loop spans 11 amino acids. CDR1 GTSNPN and CDR2 SVGIG come from the germline V gene (reference sequence). In DNA, the CDR3 is TGTGCCTGGCAGGGCGGTAAGGGCTACACCTTC. Encoded protein: CAWQGGKGYTF.

This clonotype was found many times. The genes are TRBV7-2 and TRBJ2-7; no reliable D call. The CDR3 has 14 amino acids. The ends were cut back, 5 bases at V and 3 bases at J, with 14 bases in the middle. Germline values: CDR1 SGHTA, CDR2 FQGNSA. CDR3 in amino acids: CASSLSKDNYEQYF. The DNA of the CDR3 is TGTGCCAGCAGCCTATCTAAAGACAACTACGAGCAGTACTTC.

This clonotype was counted ten times or more. This chain uses TRBV6-6 with TRBJ2-1, with D uncertain. Trimming cost V 6 bases and J 5 bases, with 17 bases left between them. CDR1 and CDR2 (germline): MNHNY, SVGAGI (reference sequence). The CDR3 is 15 residues long. CDR3 bases: TGTGCCAGCAGCCCCCTCGCGGTCAGAAACAATGAGCAGTTCTTC. Residues: CASSPLAVRNNEQFF.

This clonotype was recorded at least ten times. The chain carries TRBV11-1 and TRBJ2-7; D is unresolved. Trimming removed 3 bases from V and 0 bases from J, with 12 bases in between. CDR3 length equals 15 residues. Germline V lookup: CDR1 SGHAT, CDR2 FQDESV (reference sequence). CDR3 nucleotide sequence: TGTGCCAGCAGCTTCCGCCTTGACAACTCCTACGAGCAGTACTTC. Protein sequence: CASSFRLDNSYEQYF.

This clonotype has at least ten counts. This chain joins TRBV20-1 and TRBJ2-3; D gene ambiguous. V lost 2 bases, J lost 6 bases, and 18 bases lay in between. CDR3 length: 15 amino acids. Per the germline V gene, CDR1 is DFQATT and CDR2 is SNEGSKA (reference sequence). CDR3 in amino acids: CSARSYGRLQDTQYF. The CDR3 DNA reads TGCAGTGCTAGATCCTACGGACGGTTACAGGATACGCAGTATTTT.

This clonotype was seen ten or more times. This sequence joins TRBV9 and TRBJ2-1; 13 bases are a match to TRBD2. This CDR3 is built from 16 residues. Germline V gene lookup returns CDR1 SGDLS and CDR2 YYNGEE. After removal of 4 bases from V and 6 bases from J, the junction contained 7 bases not matched to a gene. CDR3 sequence (DNA): TGTGCCAGCAGCTTCGAGGGACTAGCGGGACTCAATGAGCAGTTCTTC. It codes for CASSFEGLAGLNEQFF.

This clonotype occurred many times. CDR3 residues: CASSFARGAFF. In DNA form, the CDR3 reads TGTGCCAGCAGCTTCGCCAGGGGGGCTTTCTTT. J is TRBJ1-1 and V is TRBV28, with TRBD1 identical over 7 bases. CDR1 MDHEN and CDR2 SYDVKM come from the germline V gene. The CDR3 spans 11 residues. With V trimmed by 6 bases and J by 11 bases, 6 bases remained unmatched.

The chain combines TRBV24-1 with TRBJ2-2; tentative D call: TRBD2 (5 bases). CDR3 length: 17 amino acids. Germline V gene sequence: CDR1 KGHDR, CDR2 SFDVKD. The V gene lost 0 bases and the J gene lost 4 bases, with 14 bases spanning the gap. The CDR3, as DNA: TGTGCCACCAGTGATTTGTCCGGGAATGGGATCACCGGGGAGCTGTTTTTT. It encodes CATSDLSGNGITGELFF.

This clonotype was detected ten times or more. V usage is TRBV19 and J usage is TRBJ1-5; D ambiguous. V was cut by 1 base and J by 0 bases, with 4 bases left in between. The CDR3 contains 14 residues. Germline lookup yields CDR1 LNHDA and CDR2 SQIVND (reference sequence). CDR3 amino acids: CASSIGSSNQPQHF. CDR3 nucleotides: TGTGCCAGTAGTATAGGCAGTAGCAATCAGCCCCAGCATTTT.

This clonotype was counted many times. The rearrangement links TRBV28 to TRBJ1-6, with D unresolved. The V gene lost 8 bases and the J gene lost 6 bases, with 11 bases spanning the gap. There are 13 residues in the CDR3. Germline-derived CDR1 and CDR2 are MDHEN and SYDVKM. The CDR3 loop is CASLAPFNSPLHF. DNA of the CDR3: TGTGCCAGCCTCGCGCCGTTTAATTCACCCCTCCACTTT.

This clonotype was seen at least ten times. V is TRBV18 and J is TRBJ2-4; D remains unclear. The V gene lost 1 base and the J gene lost 9 bases, with 19 bases spanning the gap. Germline-derived CDR1 and CDR2 are KGHSH and LQKENI. The CDR3 length is 16 residues. CDR3 sequence: CASSPQGPGSSGIQYF. CDR3 sequence (DNA): TGTGCCAGCTCACCACAAGGTCCGGGTTCTTCAGGCATTCAGTACTTC.

This clonotype was picked up many times. CDR3 bases: TGTGCCACCAGCAGGGACAGGGGCTACGAGCAGTACTTC. Amino acid sequence: CATSRDRGYEQYF. The J gene is TRBJ2-7, the V gene TRBV15; 9 bases are a match to TRBD1. The CDR3 sequence is 13 residues long. After removal of 3 bases from V and 3 bases from J, the junction contained 0 bases not matched to a gene. Germline V gene sequence: CDR1 LNHNV, CDR2 YYDKDF (reference sequence).